The present T cell receptor beta chain was sequenced within a study of cytomegalovirus exposure and HLA in healthy donors. The PCR was carried out with 60 Vbeta primers and 13 Jbeta primers. The method was immunoSEQ multiplex PCR; TCRdb's version includes in-frame clones alone and lacks a portion of them. The sample consists of about 120,000 clones, 78% of them appearing once. Overall study results and limits: Sequencing artifact likely explains a cluster of highly shared sequence variants. At a 0.05 false discovery rate, a later analysis found 16,951 TCR beta sequences to be associated with HLA alleles.

Germline V CDR1 and CDR2: SNHLY, FYNNEI. V was clipped by 4 bases and J by 8 bases; unmatched bases: 10. This CDR3 spans 15 amino acids. In regard to this clone: Its antigen is unknown.

This rearrangement joins TRBV2 to TRBJ1-4; 7 bases fit TRBD1. Sequenced input: PBMCs. The receptor's source is a woman in her 30s in good health and CMV-seropositive. The CDR3 loop reads CASSVVGDRVEKLFF. Written as DNA, the CDR3 is TGTGCCAGCAGTGTAGTAGGAGACAGGGTCGAAAAACTGTTTTTT.